This T cell receptor (beta chain) was sequenced for a study of CD8 T cells in Susac syndrome. Trimming stripped 5 bases from V and 3 bases from J, with 10 bases between. Germline loops: CDR1 MNHNY, CDR2 SVGAGI (reference sequence). CDR3 length: 13 amino acids. A quantity of about 0.45 to 1 ug RNA underwent reverse transcription using random hexamers. TCRdb re-called the immunoSEQ multiplex PCR reads with MiXCR, one entry per CDR3 protein. Among about 25,000 distinct CDR3 sequences listed, 94% were seen once. V is TRBV6-6 and J is TRBJ1-1; perhaps TRBD1 as D (5 bases). Sequencing input: CD8+ T cells from PBMCs. This receptor was obtained from a human donor in good health. The CDR3 here is CASSPTVYTEAFF. As DNA, the CDR3 is TGTGCCAGCAGTCCGACAGTGTACACTGAAGCTTTCTTT.